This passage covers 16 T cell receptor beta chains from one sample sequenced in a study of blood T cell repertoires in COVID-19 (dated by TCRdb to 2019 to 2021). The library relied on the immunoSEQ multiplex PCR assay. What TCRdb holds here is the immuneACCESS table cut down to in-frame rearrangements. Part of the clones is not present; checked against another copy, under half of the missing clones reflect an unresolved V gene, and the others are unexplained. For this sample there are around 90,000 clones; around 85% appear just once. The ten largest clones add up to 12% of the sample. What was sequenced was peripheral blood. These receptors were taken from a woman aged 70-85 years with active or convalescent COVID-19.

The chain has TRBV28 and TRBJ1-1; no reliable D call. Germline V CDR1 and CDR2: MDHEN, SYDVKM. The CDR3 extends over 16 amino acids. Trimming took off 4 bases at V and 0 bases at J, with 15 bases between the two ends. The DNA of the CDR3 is TGTGCCAGCAGTTCTCTAAAACTGTCGATGAACACTGAAGCTTTCTTT. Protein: CASSSLKLSMNTEAFF.

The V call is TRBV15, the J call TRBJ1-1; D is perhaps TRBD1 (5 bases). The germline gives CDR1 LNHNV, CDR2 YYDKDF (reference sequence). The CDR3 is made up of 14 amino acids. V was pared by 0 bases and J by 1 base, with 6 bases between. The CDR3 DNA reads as TGTGCCACCAGCAGAGACAGGGCGAACACTGAAGCTTTCTTT. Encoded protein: CATSRDRANTEAFF.

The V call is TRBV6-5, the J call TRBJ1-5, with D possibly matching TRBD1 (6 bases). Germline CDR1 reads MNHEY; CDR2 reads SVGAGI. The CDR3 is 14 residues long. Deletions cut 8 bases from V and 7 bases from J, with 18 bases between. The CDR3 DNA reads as TGTGCCAGCGTAAGGGGGGGCGCGGCCCAGCCCCAGCATTTT. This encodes CASVRGGAAQPQHF.

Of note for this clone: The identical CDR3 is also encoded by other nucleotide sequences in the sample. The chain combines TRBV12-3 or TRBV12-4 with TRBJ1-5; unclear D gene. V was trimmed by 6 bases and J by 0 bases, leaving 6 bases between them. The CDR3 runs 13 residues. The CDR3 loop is CASSFYSNQPQHF. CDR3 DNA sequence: TGTGCCAGCAGCTTTTATAGCAATCAGCCCCAGCATTTT.

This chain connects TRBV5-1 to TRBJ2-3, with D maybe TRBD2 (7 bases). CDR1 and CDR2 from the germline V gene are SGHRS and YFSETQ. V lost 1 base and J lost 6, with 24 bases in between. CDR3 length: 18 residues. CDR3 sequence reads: CASSLRSESRGGRDTQYF. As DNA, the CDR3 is TGCGCCAGCAGCTTGAGATCGGAATCAAGGGGGGGCAGGGATACGCAGTATTTT.

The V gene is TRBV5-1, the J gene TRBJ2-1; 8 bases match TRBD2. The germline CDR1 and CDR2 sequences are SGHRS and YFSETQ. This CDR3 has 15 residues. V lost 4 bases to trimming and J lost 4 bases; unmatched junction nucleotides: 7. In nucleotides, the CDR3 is TGCGCCAGCAGCACCGGGACTAGAAATTACAATGAGCAGTTCTTC. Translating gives CASSTGTRNYNEQFF. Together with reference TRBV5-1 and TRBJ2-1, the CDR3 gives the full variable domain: KAGVTQTPRYLIKTRGQQVTLSCSPISGHRSVSWYQQTPGQGLQFLFEYFSETQRNKGNFPGRFSGRQFSNSRSEMNVSTLELGDSALYLCASSTGTRNYNEQFFGPGTRLTVL.

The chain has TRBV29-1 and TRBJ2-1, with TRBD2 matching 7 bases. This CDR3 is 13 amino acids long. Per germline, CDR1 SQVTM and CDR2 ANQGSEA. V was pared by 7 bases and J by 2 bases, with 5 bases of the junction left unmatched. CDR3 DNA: TGCAGCGCTGACCGGGGGGCCTACAATGAGCAGTTCTTC. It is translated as CSADRGAYNEQFF.

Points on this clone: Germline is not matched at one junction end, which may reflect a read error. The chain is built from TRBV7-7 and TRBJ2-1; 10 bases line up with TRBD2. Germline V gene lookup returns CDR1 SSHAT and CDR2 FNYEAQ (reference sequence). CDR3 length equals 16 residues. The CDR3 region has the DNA TGTGCTAGCAGCGTACAACTAGCGGGGCCAGGGAATGAGCAGTTCTTC. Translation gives CASSVQLAGPGNEQFF. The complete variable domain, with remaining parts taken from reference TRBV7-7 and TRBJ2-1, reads GAGVSQSPRYKVTKRGQDVTLRCDPISSHATLYWYQQALGQGPEFLTYFNYEAQPDKSGLPSDRFSAERPEGSISTLTIQRTEQRDSAMYRCASSVQLAGPGNEQFFGPGTRLTVL.

The CDR3 loop is CASSEVRASGANVLTF. For the CDR3, the DNA is TGTGCCAGCAGTGAGGTCAGGGCCTCTGGGGCCAACGTCCTGACTTTC. The J gene is TRBJ2-6, the V gene TRBV2, with D maybe TRBD1 (5 bases). Germline V gene data show CDR1 as SNHLY and CDR2 as FYNNEI. This CDR3 is 16 amino acids long. V shed 3 bases and J shed 0 bases, with 9 bases lying between them.

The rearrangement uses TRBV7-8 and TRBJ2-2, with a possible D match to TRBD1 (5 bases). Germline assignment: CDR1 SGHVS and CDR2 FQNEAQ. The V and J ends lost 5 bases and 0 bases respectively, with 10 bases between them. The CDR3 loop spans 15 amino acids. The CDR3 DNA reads TGTGCCAGCAGCCCGAGACAGTCGAACACCGGGGAGCTGTTTTTT. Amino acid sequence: CASSPRQSNTGELFF.

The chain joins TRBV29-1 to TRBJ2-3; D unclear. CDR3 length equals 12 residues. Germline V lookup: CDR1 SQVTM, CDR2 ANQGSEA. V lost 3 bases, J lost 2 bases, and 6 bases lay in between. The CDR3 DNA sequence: TGCAGCGTTGATGAGGCCACAGATACGCAGTATTTT. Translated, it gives CSVDEATDTQYF.

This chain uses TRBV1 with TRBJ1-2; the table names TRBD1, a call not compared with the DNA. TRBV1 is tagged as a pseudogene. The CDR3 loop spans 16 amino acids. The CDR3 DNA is TGCACCAGCAGCCAAGATAAGTACCTCGGACAGCCTTCTCACCTATTC. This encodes CTSSQDKYLGQPSHLF.

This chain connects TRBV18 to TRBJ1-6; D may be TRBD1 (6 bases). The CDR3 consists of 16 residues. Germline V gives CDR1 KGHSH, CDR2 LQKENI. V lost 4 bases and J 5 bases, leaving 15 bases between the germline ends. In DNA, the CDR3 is TGTGCCAGCTCACTTTTTTCGGCAGGGGATAATTCACCCCTCCACTTT. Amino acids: CASSLFSAGDNSPLHF.

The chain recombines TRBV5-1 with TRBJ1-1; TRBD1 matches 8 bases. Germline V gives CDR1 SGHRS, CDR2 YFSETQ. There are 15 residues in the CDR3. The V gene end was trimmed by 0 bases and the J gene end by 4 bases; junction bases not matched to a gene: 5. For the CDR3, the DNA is TGCGCCAGCAGCTTGGATCCAGGGGGCGTCACTGAAGCTTTCTTT. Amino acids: CASSLDPGGVTEAFF.

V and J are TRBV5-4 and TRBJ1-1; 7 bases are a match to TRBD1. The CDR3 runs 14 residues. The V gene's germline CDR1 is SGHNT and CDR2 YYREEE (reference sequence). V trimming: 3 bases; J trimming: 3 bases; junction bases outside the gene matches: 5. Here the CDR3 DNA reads TGTGCCAGCAGCTCACTACAGGGGTACACTGAAGCTTTCTTT. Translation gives CASSSLQGYTEAFF.

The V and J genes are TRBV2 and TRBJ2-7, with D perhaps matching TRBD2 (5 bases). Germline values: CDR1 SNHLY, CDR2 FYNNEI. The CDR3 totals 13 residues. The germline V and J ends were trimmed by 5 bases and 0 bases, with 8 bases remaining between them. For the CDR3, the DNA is TGTGCCAGCAGTCGGGATTCCTCCTACGAGCAGTACTTC. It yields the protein CASSRDSSYEQYF.